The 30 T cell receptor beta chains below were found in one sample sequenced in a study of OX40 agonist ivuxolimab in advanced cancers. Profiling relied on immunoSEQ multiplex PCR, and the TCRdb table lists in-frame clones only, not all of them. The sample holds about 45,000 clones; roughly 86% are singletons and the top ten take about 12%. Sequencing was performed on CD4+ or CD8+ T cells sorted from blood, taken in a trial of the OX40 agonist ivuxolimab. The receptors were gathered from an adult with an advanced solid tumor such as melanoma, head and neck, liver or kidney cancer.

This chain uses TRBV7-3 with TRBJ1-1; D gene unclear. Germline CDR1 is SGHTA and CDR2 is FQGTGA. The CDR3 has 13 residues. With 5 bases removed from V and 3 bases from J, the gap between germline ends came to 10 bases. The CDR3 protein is CASSPGLHTEAFF. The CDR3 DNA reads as TGTGCCAGCAGCCCCGGTCTGCACACTGAAGCTTTCTTT. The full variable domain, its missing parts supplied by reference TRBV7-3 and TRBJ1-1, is GAGVSQTPSNKVTEKGKYVELRCDPISGHTALYWYRQSLGQGPEFLIYFQGTGAADDSGLPNDRFFAVRPEGSVSTLKIQRTERGDSAVYLCASSPGLHTEAFFGQGTRLTVV.

The CDR3 loop reads CASSTLSGGNYEQYF. CDR3 nucleotides: TGTGCCAGCAGCACTCTTTCTGGGGGGAACTACGAGCAGTACTTC. This chain links TRBV13 with TRBJ2-7; weak D call: TRBD2 (6 bases). The CDR3 totals 15 residues. Germline values: CDR1 PRHDT, CDR2 FYEKMQ (reference sequence). Trimming removed 5 bases from V and 3 bases from J, with 17 bases in between.

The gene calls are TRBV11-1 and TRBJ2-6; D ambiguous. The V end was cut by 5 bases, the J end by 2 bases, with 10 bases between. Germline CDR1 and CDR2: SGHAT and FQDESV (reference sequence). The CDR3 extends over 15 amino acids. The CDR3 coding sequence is TGTGCCAGCAGCCCACGTCGGGCTGGGGCCAACGTCCTGACTTTC. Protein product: CASSPRRAGANVLTF. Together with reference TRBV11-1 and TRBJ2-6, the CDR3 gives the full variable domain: EAEVAQSPRYKITEKSQAVAFWCDPISGHATLYWYRQILGQGPELLVQFQDESVVDDSQLPKDRFSAERLKGVDSTLKIQPAELGDSAMYLCASSPRRAGANVLTFGAGSRLTVL.

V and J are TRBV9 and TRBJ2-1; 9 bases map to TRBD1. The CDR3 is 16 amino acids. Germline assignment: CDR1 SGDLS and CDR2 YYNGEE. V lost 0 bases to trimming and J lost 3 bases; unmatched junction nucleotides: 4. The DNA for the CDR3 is TGTGCCAGCAGCGTAGGGGGGACAGGGATCTACAATGAGCAGTTCTTC. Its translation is CASSVGGTGIYNEQFF.

CDR3 coding DNA: TGTGCCAGCAGTGGCTCCTCCTACGAGCAGTACTTC. This encodes CASSGSSYEQYF. The chain links TRBV2 to TRBJ2-7; D call uncertain. The germline V gene has CDR1 SNHLY and CDR2 FYNNEI. The CDR3 loop spans 12 amino acids. V lost 4 bases, J lost 0 bases, and 4 bases lay in between. Drawing the rest from reference TRBV2 and TRBJ2-7, the complete variable domain is EPEVTQTPSHQVTQMGQEVILRCVPISNHLYFYWYRQILGQKVEFLVSFYNNEISEKSEIFDDQFSVERPDGSNFTLKIRSTKLEDSAMYFCASSGSSYEQYFGPGTRLTVT.

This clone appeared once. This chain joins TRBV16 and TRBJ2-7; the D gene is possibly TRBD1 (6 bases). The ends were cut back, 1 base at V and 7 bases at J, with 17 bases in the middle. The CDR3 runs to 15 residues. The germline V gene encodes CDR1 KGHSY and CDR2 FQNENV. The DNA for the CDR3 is TGTGCCAGCAGCCAATGGGCAGGACCCCAGGGGGAGCAGTACTTC. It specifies CASSQWAGPQGEQYF.

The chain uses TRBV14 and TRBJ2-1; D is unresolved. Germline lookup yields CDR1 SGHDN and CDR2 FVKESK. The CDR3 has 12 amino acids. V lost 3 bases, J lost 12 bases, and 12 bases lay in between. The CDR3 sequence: CASSQSLFRQFF. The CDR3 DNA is TGTGCCAGCAGCCAGTCCCTTTTTAGGCAGTTCTTC.

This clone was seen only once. CDR3 residues: CASSHKYEQYF. The CDR3 region has the DNA TGTGCCAGCAGCCATAAATACGAGCAGTACTTC. This chain connects TRBV7-9 to TRBJ2-7; D is unclear. The CDR3 contains 11 residues. Germline lookup yields CDR1 SEHNR and CDR2 FQNEAQ (reference sequence). Trimming removed 5 bases at V and 4 bases at J, with 6 bases between.

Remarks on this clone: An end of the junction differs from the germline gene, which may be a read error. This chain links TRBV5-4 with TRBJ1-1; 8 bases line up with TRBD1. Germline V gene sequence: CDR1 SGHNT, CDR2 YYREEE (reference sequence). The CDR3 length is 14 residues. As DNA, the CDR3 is TGCGCCAGCAGCCAACAGGGGGAGAACACTGAAGCTTTCTTT. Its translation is CASSQQGENTEAFF. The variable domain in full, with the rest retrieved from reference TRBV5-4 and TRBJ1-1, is ETGVTQSPTHLIKTRGQQVTLRCSSQSGHNTVSWYQQALGQGPQFIFQYYREEENGRGNFPPRFSGLQFPNYSSELNVNALELDDSALYLCASSQQGENTEAFFGQGTRLTVV.

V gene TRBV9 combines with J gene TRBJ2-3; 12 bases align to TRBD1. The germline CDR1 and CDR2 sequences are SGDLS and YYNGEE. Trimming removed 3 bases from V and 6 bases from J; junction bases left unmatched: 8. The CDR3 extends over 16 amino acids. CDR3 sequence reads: CASSDPGQGARDTQYF. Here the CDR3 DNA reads TGTGCCAGCAGCGATCCGGGACAGGGGGCGCGGGATACGCAGTATTTT.

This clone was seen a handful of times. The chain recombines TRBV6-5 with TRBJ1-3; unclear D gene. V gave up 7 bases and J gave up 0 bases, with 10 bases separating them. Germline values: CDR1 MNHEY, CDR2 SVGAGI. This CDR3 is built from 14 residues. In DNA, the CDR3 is TGTGCCAGCACGGCCGGCACCTCTGGAAACACCATATATTTT. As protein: CASTAGTSGNTIYF.

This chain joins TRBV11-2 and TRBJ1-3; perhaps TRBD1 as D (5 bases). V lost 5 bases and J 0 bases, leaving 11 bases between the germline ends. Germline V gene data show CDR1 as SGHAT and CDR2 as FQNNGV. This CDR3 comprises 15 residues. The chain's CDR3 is CASSLPTVSGNTIYF. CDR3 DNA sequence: TGTGCCAGCAGCCTACCGACAGTCTCTGGAAACACCATATATTTT.

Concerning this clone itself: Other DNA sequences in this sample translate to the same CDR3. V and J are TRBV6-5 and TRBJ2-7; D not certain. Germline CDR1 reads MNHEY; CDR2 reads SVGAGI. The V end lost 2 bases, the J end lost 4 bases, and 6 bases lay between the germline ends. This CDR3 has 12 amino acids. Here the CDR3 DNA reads TGTGCCAGCAGTTACATGCTTTACGAGCAGTACTTC. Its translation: CASSYMLYEQYF.

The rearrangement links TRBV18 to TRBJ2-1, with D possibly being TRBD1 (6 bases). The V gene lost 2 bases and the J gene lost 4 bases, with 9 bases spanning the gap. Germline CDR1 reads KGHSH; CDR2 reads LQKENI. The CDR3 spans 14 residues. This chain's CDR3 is CASSPDDRYNEQFF. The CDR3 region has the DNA TGTGCCAGCTCACCAGATGACAGGTACAATGAGCAGTTCTTC.

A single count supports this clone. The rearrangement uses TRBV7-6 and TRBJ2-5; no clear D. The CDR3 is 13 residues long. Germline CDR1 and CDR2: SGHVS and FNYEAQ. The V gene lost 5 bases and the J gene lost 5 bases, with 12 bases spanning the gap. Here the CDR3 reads CASSRPTDETQYF. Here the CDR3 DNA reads TGTGCCAGCAGCCGACCAACGGACGAGACCCAGTACTTC.

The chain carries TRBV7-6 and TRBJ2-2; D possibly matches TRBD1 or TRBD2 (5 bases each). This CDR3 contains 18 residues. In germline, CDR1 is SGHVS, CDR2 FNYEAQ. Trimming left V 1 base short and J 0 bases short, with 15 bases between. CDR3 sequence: CASSLEVGVSANTGELFF. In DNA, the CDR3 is TGTGCCAGCAGCTTAGAAGTGGGGGTTTCCGCGAACACCGGGGAGCTGTTTTTT.

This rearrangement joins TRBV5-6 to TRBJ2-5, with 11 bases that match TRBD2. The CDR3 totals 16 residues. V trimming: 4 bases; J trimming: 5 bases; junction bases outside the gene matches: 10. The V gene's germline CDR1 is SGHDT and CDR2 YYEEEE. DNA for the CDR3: TGTGCCAGCAGCCAAGATTTTAGCGGGGGGGCCGAGACCCAGTACTTC. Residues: CASSQDFSGGAETQYF.

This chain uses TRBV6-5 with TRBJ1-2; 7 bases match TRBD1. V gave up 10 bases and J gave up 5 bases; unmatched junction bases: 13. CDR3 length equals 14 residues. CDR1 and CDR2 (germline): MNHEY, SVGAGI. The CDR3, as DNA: TGTGCCACCACTCAGGGGGGCTATATTTATGGCTACACCTTC. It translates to CATTQGGYIYGYTF.

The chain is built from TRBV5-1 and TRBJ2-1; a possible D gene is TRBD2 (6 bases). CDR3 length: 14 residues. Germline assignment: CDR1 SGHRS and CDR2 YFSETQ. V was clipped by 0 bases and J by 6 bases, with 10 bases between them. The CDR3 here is CASSLDWGGNEQFF. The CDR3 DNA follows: TGCGCCAGCAGCTTGGATTGGGGAGGCAATGAGCAGTTCTTC.

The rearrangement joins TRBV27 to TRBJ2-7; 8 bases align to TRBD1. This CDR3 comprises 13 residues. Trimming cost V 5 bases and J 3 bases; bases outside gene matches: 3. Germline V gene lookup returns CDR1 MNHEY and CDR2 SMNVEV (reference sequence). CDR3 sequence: CASSPGQGYEQYF. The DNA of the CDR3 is TGTGCCAGCAGTCCCGGACAGGGCTACGAGCAGTACTTC.

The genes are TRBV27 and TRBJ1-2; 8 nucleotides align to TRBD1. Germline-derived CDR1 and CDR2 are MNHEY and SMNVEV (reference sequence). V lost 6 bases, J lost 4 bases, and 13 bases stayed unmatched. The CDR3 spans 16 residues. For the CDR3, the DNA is TGTGCCAGCAGCAGAAGCCAGGGGGCTCCCATCTATGGCTACACCTTC. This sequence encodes CASSRSQGAPIYGYTF.

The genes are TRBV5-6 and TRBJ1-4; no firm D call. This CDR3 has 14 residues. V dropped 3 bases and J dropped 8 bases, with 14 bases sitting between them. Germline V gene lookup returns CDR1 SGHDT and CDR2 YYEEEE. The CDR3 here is CASSSQVEGEKLFF. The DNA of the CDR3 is TGTGCCAGCAGCTCGCAGGTTGAGGGCGAAAAACTGTTTTTT.

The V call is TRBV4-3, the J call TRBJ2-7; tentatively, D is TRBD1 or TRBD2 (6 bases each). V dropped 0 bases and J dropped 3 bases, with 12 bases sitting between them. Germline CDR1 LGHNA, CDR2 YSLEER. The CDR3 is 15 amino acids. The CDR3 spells CASSQDGGRGYEQYF. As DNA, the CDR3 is TGCGCCAGCAGCCAAGACGGGGGCAGGGGCTACGAGCAGTACTTC.

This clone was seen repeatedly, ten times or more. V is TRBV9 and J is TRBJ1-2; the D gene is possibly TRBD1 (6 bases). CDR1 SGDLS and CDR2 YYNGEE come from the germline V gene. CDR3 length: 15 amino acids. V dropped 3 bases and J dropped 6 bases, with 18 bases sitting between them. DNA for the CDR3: TGTGCCAGCAGCGCTTGGGACGGAGGGGGACATGGCTACACCTTC. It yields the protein CASSAWDGGGHGYTF.

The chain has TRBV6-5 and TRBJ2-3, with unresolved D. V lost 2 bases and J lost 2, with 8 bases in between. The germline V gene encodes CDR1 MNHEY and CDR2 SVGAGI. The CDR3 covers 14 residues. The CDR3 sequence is CASSYESDTDTQYF. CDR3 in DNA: TGTGCCAGCAGTTACGAGTCTGACACAGATACGCAGTATTTT.

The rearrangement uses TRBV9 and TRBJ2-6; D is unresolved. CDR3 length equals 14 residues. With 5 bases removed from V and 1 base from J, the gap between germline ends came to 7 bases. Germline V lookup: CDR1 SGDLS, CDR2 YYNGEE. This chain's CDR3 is CASRGPSGANVLTF. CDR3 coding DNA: TGTGCCAGCAGAGGACCTTCTGGGGCCAACGTCCTGACTTTC.

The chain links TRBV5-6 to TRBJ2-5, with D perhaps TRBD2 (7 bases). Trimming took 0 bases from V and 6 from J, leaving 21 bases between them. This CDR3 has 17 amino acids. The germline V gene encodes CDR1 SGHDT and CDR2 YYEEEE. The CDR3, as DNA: TGTGCCAGCAGCTTGGAGTTTATGGGGGGGCCTTCTAAGACCCAGTACTTC. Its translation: CASSLEFMGGPSKTQYF.

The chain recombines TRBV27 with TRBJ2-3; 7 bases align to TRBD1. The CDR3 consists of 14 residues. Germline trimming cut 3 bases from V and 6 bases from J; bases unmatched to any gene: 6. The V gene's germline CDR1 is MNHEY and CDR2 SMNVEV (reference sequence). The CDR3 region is CASSLVGGLDTQYF. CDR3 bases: TGTGCCAGCAGTTTGGTAGGGGGCCTTGATACGCAGTATTTT.

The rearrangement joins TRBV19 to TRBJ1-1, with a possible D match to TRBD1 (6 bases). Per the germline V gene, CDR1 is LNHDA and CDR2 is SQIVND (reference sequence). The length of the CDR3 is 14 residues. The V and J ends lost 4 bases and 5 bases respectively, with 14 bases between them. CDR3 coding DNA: TGTGCCAGTAGTACGCGGACAGAGGAGACTGAAGCTTTCTTT. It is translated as CASSTRTEETEAFF. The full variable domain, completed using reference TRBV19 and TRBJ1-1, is DGGITQSPKYLFRKEGQNVTLSCEQNLNHDAMYWYRQDPGQGLRLIYYSQIVNDFQKGDIAEGYSVSREKKESFPLTVTSAQKNPTAFYLCASSTRTEETEAFFGQGTRLTVV.

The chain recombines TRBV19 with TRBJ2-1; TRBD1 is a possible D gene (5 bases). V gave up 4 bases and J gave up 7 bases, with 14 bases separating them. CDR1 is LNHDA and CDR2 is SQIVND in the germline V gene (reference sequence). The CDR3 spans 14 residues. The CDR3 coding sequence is TGTGCCAGTAGTAAGGTCTCCGACAGAAATGAGCAGTTCTTC. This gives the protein CASSKVSDRNEQFF.